One and the same sample provided the 28 T cell receptor beta chains below, sequenced in a study of T-cell memory formation after mild COVID-19 (dated by TCRdb to the early 2020s). The library was made by 5' RACE. The sample was run on an Illumina NovaSeq 6000. TCRdb trimmed the raw reads at Q25, called clones with MiXCR and kept productive beta chains. Rows are unified per CDR3 protein, each entry keeping the most common DNA and genes. For this sample the table gives approximately 350,000 distinct CDR3 sequences, of which over 10% were detected only once. The ten largest clonotypes hold roughly a fifth of the sample. Sequences were obtained from PBMCs or a T cell subset sorted from them (not recorded which). The receptors were sampled from a man between 18 and 35 years old who had mild COVID-19 (a few samples of this study predate the infection). The sample titles of this study are shuffled in the database, so cell type and time point are left out; the donor was told from shared clones.

This clonotype was found a few times. The chain combines TRBV5-1 with TRBJ2-7, with D uncertain. Trimming shortened V by 2 bases and J by 0 bases, and 12 bases separated the two germline ends. Germline-derived CDR1 and CDR2 are SGHRS and YFSETQ. The length of the CDR3 is 15 residues. The CDR3 nucleotides read TGCGCCAGCAGCTTTGATAGCCAGAGCTCCTACGAGCAGTACTTC. It is translated as CASSFDSQSSYEQYF.

This clonotype was seen more than once but under ten times. The chain uses TRBV7-9 and TRBJ1-1; possible D gene TRBD1, 6 bases. The germline V gene has CDR1 SEHNR and CDR2 FQNEAQ (reference sequence). This CDR3 is 16 amino acids long. The ends were cut back, 6 bases at V and 8 bases at J, with 25 bases in the middle. In DNA, the CDR3 is TGTGCCAGCAGTCCCCCCCTGGGGGCGGGAGGCGCGGAAGCTTTCTTT. Translated: CASSPPLGAGGAEAFF.

The chain employs TRBV6-5 and TRBJ1-2; D call uncertain. This CDR3 has 14 amino acids. V lost 0 bases and J lost 2, with 7 bases in between. Germline assignment: CDR1 MNHEY and CDR2 SVGAGI. CDR3 sequence (DNA): TGTGCCAGCAGTTACTCGCGATGGAACTATGGCTACACCTTC. Protein product: CASSYSRWNYGYTF.

This clonotype was found a few times. The chain has TRBV5-1 and TRBJ1-2; 7 nucleotides match TRBD1. There are 15 residues in the CDR3. V lost 4 bases and J lost 5; bases outside the gene matches: 11. Looked up from germline, CDR1 is SGHRS and CDR2 is YFSETQ. The CDR3 DNA sequence: TGCGCCAGCAGCACAGGACAGGCGAGATCATATGGCTACACCTTC. This codes for CASSTGQARSYGYTF.

This chain connects TRBV5-6 to TRBJ2-1; tentative D call: TRBD2 (6 bases). The CDR3 has 17 residues. Trimming stripped 4 bases from V and 3 bases from J, with 20 bases between. The germline CDR1 and CDR2 sequences are SGHDT and YYEEEE. CDR3 sequence: CASSAVRWGLDYNEQFF. The CDR3 bases are TGTGCCAGCAGCGCCGTCAGGTGGGGACTCGACTACAATGAGCAGTTCTTC.

The chain has TRBV6-5 and TRBJ2-4; no definite D call. The CDR3 is 12 residues long. CDR1 MNHEY and CDR2 SVGAGI come from the germline V gene. The V end lost 4 bases, the J end lost 6 bases, and 7 bases lay between the germline ends. The chain's CDR3 is CASSSERNIQYF. In DNA form, the CDR3 reads TGTGCCAGCAGTTCTGAGCGAAACATTCAGTACTTC.

The CDR3 nucleotides read TGTGCCAGCAGTTTCGGACAGGGCCGATTTGGCTACACCTTC. Protein product: CASSFGQGRFGYTF. V and J are TRBV6-5 and TRBJ1-2; 8 bases align to TRBD1. Germline trimming cut 4 bases from V and 7 bases from J; bases unmatched to any gene: 8. The germline V gene encodes CDR1 MNHEY and CDR2 SVGAGI. The CDR3 consists of 14 residues.

The table lists this clonotype with a few counts. The chain uses TRBV10-3 and TRBJ1-1; TRBD1 agrees at 9 bases. V lost 7 bases and J lost 4; bases outside the gene matches: 4. Germline CDR1 is ENHRY and CDR2 is SYGVKD. The CDR3 is made up of 13 amino acids. The CDR3 protein is CAITTTGGTEAFF. The CDR3 nucleotides are TGTGCCATCACCACGACAGGGGGCACTGAAGCTTTCTTT.

This clonotype showed up just a few times. The chain employs TRBV11-2 and TRBJ2-7; the D gene is possibly TRBD1 (6 bases). Germline CDR1 is SGHAT and CDR2 is FQNNGV. Trimming stripped 6 bases from V and 2 bases from J, with 11 bases between. The CDR3 consists of 13 residues. The CDR3 nucleotides read TGTGCCAGCAGTCGGACAGAGCCCTACGAGCAGTACTTC. Translating it yields CASSRTEPYEQYF.

The chain joins TRBV28 to TRBJ1-1; the match to TRBD1 covers 7 bases. After removal of 5 bases from V and 10 bases from J, the junction contained 13 bases not matched to a gene. This CDR3 region has 14 residues. Looked up from germline, CDR1 is MDHEN and CDR2 is SYDVKM. DNA for the CDR3: TGTGCCAGCAGTGGGACAGAGGCAGGGAAAGGAGCTTTCTTT. Encoded protein: CASSGTEAGKGAFF.

This chain uses TRBV20-1 with TRBJ2-1, with 8 bases identical to TRBD1. The CDR3 runs 14 residues. Germline lookup yields CDR1 DFQATT and CDR2 SNEGSKA (reference sequence). The ends lost 4 bases at V and 3 bases at J; junction bases unmatched: 5. This CDR3 is CSATSGGIYNEQFF. The CDR3 nucleotides are TGCAGTGCTACCTCAGGGGGCATCTACAATGAGCAGTTCTTC.

About this clonotype: A much larger clone lies one base from this, so it may be a read error. The chain links TRBV12-3 or TRBV12-4 to TRBJ2-1; TRBD1 is a possible D gene (5 bases). This CDR3 is built from 13 residues. V dropped 6 bases and J dropped 5 bases, with 11 bases sitting between them. The chain's CDR3 is CASSPDSDNEQFF. The CDR3 coding sequence is TGTGCCAGCAGCCCCGACAGCGACAATGAGCAGTTCTTC.

This chain links TRBV6-5 with TRBJ1-6; D perhaps matches TRBD1 (5 bases). This CDR3 is built from 16 residues. Trimming pared 0 bases from V and 8 bases from J, leaving 14 bases between. Germline CDR1 and CDR2: MNHEY and SVGAGI. This chain's CDR3 is CASSYSTRGVDSPLHF. CDR3 nucleotide sequence: TGTGCCAGCAGTTACTCGACCCGGGGGGTGGATTCACCCCTCCACTTT.

The chain recombines TRBV7-2 with TRBJ1-2; D might be TRBD1 (6 bases). CDR3 length: 13 residues. V dropped 0 bases and J dropped 6 bases, with 8 bases sitting between them. Germline CDR1 and CDR2: SGHTA and FQGNSA. CDR3 loop: CASSLAQGHGYTF. CDR3 DNA: TGTGCCAGCAGCTTAGCGCAGGGGCATGGCTACACCTTC.

This clonotype was counted between two and nine times. The CDR3 reads CASSHWGGNEQFF. In nucleotides, the CDR3 is TGCGCCAGCAGCCACTGGGGGGGGAATGAGCAGTTCTTC. The chain couples TRBV4-3 to TRBJ2-1, with 7 bases lining up with TRBD2. Germline loops: CDR1 LGHNA, CDR2 YSLEER. Trimming took 3 bases from V and 7 from J; bases not matched to a gene: 3. This CDR3 is 13 amino acids long.

This clonotype was seen only a few times. J is TRBJ1-1 and V is TRBV7-9; TRBD1 is a possible D gene (6 bases). V was trimmed by 9 bases and J by 4 bases, leaving 21 bases between them. This CDR3 spans 15 amino acids. Germline V CDR1 and CDR2: SEHNR, FQNEAQ (reference sequence). In DNA, the CDR3 is TGTGCCAGTACCCCGGGGCGGGGACAACCCACTGAAGCTTTCTTT. Amino acids: CASTPGRGQPTEAFF. Full variable domain (outside the CDR3, taken from reference TRBV7-9 and TRBJ1-1): DTGVSQNPRHKITKRGQNVTFRCDPISEHNRLYWYRQTLGQGPEFLTYFQNEAQLEKSRLLSDRFSAERPKGSFSTLEIQRTEQGDSAMYLCASTPGRGQPTEAFFGQGTRLTVV.

This clonotype was found many times. CDR3 bases: TGTGCCAGCAGTGACCGGGACAGTTCTTACAATGAGCAGTTCTTC. Amino acids: CASSDRDSSYNEQFF. The chain joins TRBV6-4 to TRBJ2-1; 7 bases agree with TRBD1. The length of the CDR3 is 15 residues. V lost 2 bases to trimming and J lost 4 bases; unmatched junction nucleotides: 5. CDR1 and CDR2 from the germline V gene are MRHNA and SNTAGT.

This clonotype was counted ten times or more. The chain couples TRBV20-1 to TRBJ2-3, with a tentative D call TRBD1 (7 bases). Trimming stripped 0 bases from V and 4 bases from J, with 14 bases between. The CDR3 is 15 amino acids. CDR1 is DFQATT and CDR2 is SNEGSKA in the germline V gene (reference sequence). The CDR3: CSARDGPRGADTQYF. Written as DNA, the CDR3 is TGCAGTGCTAGAGATGGGCCCAGGGGGGCAGATACGCAGTATTTT.

This clonotype was recorded a few times. The J gene is TRBJ1-1, the V gene TRBV6-5, with 7 positions matching TRBD1. Per germline, CDR1 MNHEY and CDR2 SVGAGI. The CDR3 consists of 15 residues. J was trimmed by 1 base and V by 2 bases; bases with no gene match: 4. The CDR3 loop reads CASSYRTGANTEAFF. For the CDR3, the DNA is TGTGCCAGCAGTTACCGCACAGGGGCGAACACTGAAGCTTTCTTT.

This clonotype was seen a handful of times. The chain recombines TRBV20-1 with TRBJ1-1; no clear D. Germline CDR1 and CDR2: DFQATT and SNEGSKA (reference sequence). This CDR3 comprises 14 residues. V lost 0 bases to trimming and J lost 0 bases, with 8 bases between them. The CDR3 loop is CSARDRNLNTEAFF. CDR3 coding DNA: TGCAGTGCTAGAGACAGGAACCTGAACACTGAAGCTTTCTTT.

The V call is TRBV4-1, the J call TRBJ2-5, with D possibly being TRBD2 (5 bases). Germline V gene lookup returns CDR1 MGHRA and CDR2 YSYEKL. V lost 4 bases and J lost 5, with 17 bases in between. The CDR3 has 15 residues. CDR3 sequence (DNA): TGCGCCAGCAGCCCCGACTGGACTCCTAGGGAGACCCAGTACTTC. Encoded protein: CASSPDWTPRETQYF.

This chain links TRBV29-1 with TRBJ1-2; TRBD1 matches 7 bases. This CDR3 region has 13 residues. Looked up from germline, CDR1 is SQVTM and CDR2 is ANQGSEA. The ends lost 4 bases at V and 5 bases at J; junction bases unmatched: 7. The CDR3 nucleotides are TGCAGCGTTGCTTCAGGGGGAGGGTATGGCTACACCTTC. Translated: CSVASGGGYGYTF. The whole variable domain, remainder taken from reference TRBV29-1 and TRBJ1-2, is SAVISQKPSRDICQRGTSLTIQCQVDSQVTMMFWYRQQPGQSLTLIATANQGSEATYESGFVIDKFPISRPNLTFSTLTVSNMSPEDSSIYLCSVASGGGYGYTFGSGTRLTVV.

The chain combines TRBV7-2 with TRBJ1-1; no clear D. The germline CDR1 and CDR2 sequences are SGHTA and FQGNSA. The CDR3 is made up of 15 amino acids. Deletions cut 6 bases from V and 4 bases from J, with 18 bases between. CDR3 nucleotide sequence: TGTGCCAGCAGGACCGGAGGGCCTGGCAGCACTGAAGCTTTCTTT. Translated, it gives CASRTGGPGSTEAFF.

This clonotype was picked up a small number of times. The chain couples TRBV5-1 to TRBJ1-1; D gene uncertain. The CDR3 length is 17 residues. Looked up from germline, CDR1 is SGHRS and CDR2 is YFSETQ. V gave up 2 bases and J gave up 3 bases, with 20 bases separating them. CDR3 region: CASSFGPGYVPDTEAFF. In nucleotides, the CDR3 is TGCGCCAGCAGCTTTGGCCCGGGCTACGTCCCCGACACTGAAGCTTTCTTT.

This clonotype was seen only a few times. The chain employs TRBV5-1 and TRBJ1-6; D not certain. Germline CDR1 SGHRS, CDR2 YFSETQ. With 2 bases removed from V and 8 bases from J, the gap between germline ends came to 5 bases. The CDR3 has 12 residues. The CDR3 DNA follows: TGCGCCAGCAGCTTCGGGGATTCACCCCTCCACTTT. It is translated as CASSFGDSPLHF. The full variable domain, its missing parts supplied by reference TRBV5-1 and TRBJ1-6, is KAGVTQTPRYLIKTRGQQVTLSCSPISGHRSVSWYQQTPGQGLQFLFEYFSETQRNKGNFPGRFSGRQFSNSRSEMNVSTLELGDSALYLCASSFGDSPLHFGNGTRLTVT.

The chain uses TRBV30 and TRBJ1-1; TRBD1 aligns across 9 bases. The length of the CDR3 is 14 residues. The V gene's germline CDR1 is GTSNPN and CDR2 SVGIG (reference sequence). V shed 3 bases and J 5 bases; nucleotides not matched to a gene: 7. CDR3 region: CAWRLGTGNTEAFF. The DNA for the CDR3 is TGTGCCTGGAGATTGGGGACAGGGAATACTGAAGCTTTCTTT. The full variable domain, its missing parts supplied by reference TRBV30 and TRBJ1-1, is SQTIHQWPATLVQPVGSPLSLECTVEGTSNPNLYWYRQAAGRGLQLLFYSVGIGQISSEVPQNLSASRPQDRQFILSSKKLLLSDSGFYLCAWRLGTGNTEAFFGQGTRLTVV.

The V and J genes are TRBV27 and TRBJ1-1; TRBD1 aligns across 8 bases. CDR3 length: 14 amino acids. Germline V gene data show CDR1 as MNHEY and CDR2 as SMNVEV (reference sequence). V shed 6 bases, J shed 6 bases, and the junction held 9 bases outside the gene matches. CDR3 in amino acids: CASRGQGRDPEAFF. The CDR3 coding sequence is TGTGCCAGCAGAGGACAGGGTCGTGACCCTGAAGCTTTCTTT.

The chain links TRBV5-5 to TRBJ1-2, with D possibly TRBD1 on 6 matching bases. The germline V gene encodes CDR1 SGHKS and CDR2 YYEKEE (reference sequence). V lost 4 bases to trimming and J lost 6 bases, with 13 bases between them. This CDR3 comprises 13 residues. The CDR3, as DNA: TGTGCCAGCAGCATAACAGGGAGCGATGGCTACACCTTC. Protein sequence: CASSITGSDGYTF.